Listed here are 20 T cell receptor beta chains from one sample, sequenced in a study of cytomegalovirus exposure and HLA in healthy donors. The PCR had 60 Vbeta and 13 Jbeta primers. The method was immunoSEQ multiplex PCR; TCRdb's version includes in-frame clones alone and lacks a portion of them. The table records more than 200,000 clones, 60% to 85% of them present only once. Sequenced sample: PBMCs. All receptors come from a man in his forties or fifties in good health and CMV-seronegative.

This chain connects TRBV7-9 to TRBJ2-4, with 13 bases that match TRBD2. This CDR3 contains 16 residues. V trimming: 5 bases; J trimming: 3 bases; junction bases outside the gene matches: 4. Germline CDR1 is SEHNR and CDR2 is FQNEAQ (reference sequence). CDR3 residues: CASSLRTSGGKNIQYF. CDR3 nucleotide sequence: TGTGCCAGCAGCCTGAGGACTAGCGGGGGCAAAAACATTCAGTACTTC.

This rearrangement joins TRBV28 to TRBJ1-2, with D uncertain. This CDR3 has 12 amino acids. In germline, CDR1 is MDHEN, CDR2 SYDVKM. V lost 4 bases, J lost 6 bases, and 9 bases lay in between. The CDR3 sequence: CASSSGSNGYTF. As DNA, the CDR3 is TGTGCCAGCAGTTCGGGGAGTAATGGCTACACCTTC.

This chain joins TRBV18 and TRBJ2-2; D is perhaps TRBD1 (5 bases). Trimming shortened V by 3 bases and J by 4 bases, and 12 bases separated the two germline ends. Germline CDR1 and CDR2: KGHSH and LQKENI. The CDR3 is 15 amino acids. The CDR3 coding sequence is TGTGCCAGCTCACCGAGCCAAAGGGGCACCGGGGAGCTGTTTTTT. Its protein is CASSPSQRGTGELFF.

The chain recombines TRBV9 with TRBJ2-7; TRBD2 agrees at 7 bases. The CDR3 has 15 residues. Unmatched junction bases numbered 4, after V lost 0 bases and J lost 1 base. In germline, CDR1 is SGDLS, CDR2 YYNGEE. The CDR3 DNA reads TGTGCCAGCAGCGTAGGGGGGGGGAAATCCTACGAGCAGTACTTC. Translated: CASSVGGGKSYEQYF.

The chain is built from TRBV18 and TRBJ2-6; D is possibly TRBD1 (6 bases). This CDR3 region has 16 residues. The germline V gene encodes CDR1 KGHSH and CDR2 LQKENI. V dropped 4 bases and J dropped 0 bases, with 10 bases sitting between them. CDR3 nucleotides: TGTGCCAGCTCACTCCAGGGGAACTCTGGGGCCAACGTCCTGACTTTC. It is translated as CASSLQGNSGANVLTF.

The chain has TRBV9 and TRBJ2-3; 10 bases align to TRBD2. The junction had 1 base not matched to a gene; V was cut back by 3 bases and J by 3 bases. The CDR3 totals 14 residues. CDR1 SGDLS and CDR2 YYNGEE come from the germline V gene. CDR3 loop: CASSATSGTDTQYF. Written as DNA, the CDR3 is TGTGCCAGCAGCGCGACTAGCGGGACAGATACGCAGTATTTT. Based on the CDR3 plus reference TRBV9 and TRBJ2-3, the full variable domain is DSGVTQTPKHLITATGQRVTLRCSPRSGDLSVYWYQQSLDQGLQFLIQYYNGEERAKGNILERFSAQQFPDLHSELNLSSLELGDSALYFCASSATSGTDTQYFGPGTRLTVL.

V is TRBV10-1 and J is TRBJ1-3; D might be TRBD1 (6 bases). The CDR3 extends over 15 amino acids. Trimming took 6 bases from V and 0 from J, leaving 12 bases between them. Germline V gene sequence: CDR1 WNHNN, CDR2 SYGVQD (reference sequence). CDR3 in DNA: TGCGCCAGCAGCCCGGGACATACCTCTGGAAACACCATATATTTT. It codes for CASSPGHTSGNTIYF.

V and J are TRBV19 and TRBJ1-6; weak D call: TRBD1 (5 bases). The V gene's germline CDR1 is LNHDA and CDR2 SQIVND (reference sequence). CDR3 length: 16 amino acids. V lost 2 bases, J lost 4 bases, and 12 bases lay in between. CDR3 protein: CASSISGSLYNSPLHF. The CDR3 region has the DNA TGTGCCAGTAGTATATCAGGGTCTCTTTATAATTCACCCCTCCACTTT. Full variable domain (missing parts from reference TRBV19 and TRBJ1-6): DGGITQSPKYLFRKEGQNVTLSCEQNLNHDAMYWYRQDPGQGLRLIYYSQIVNDFQKGDIAEGYSVSREKKESFPLTVTSAQKNPTAFYLCASSISGSLYNSPLHFGNGTRLTVT.

Details on this clone: The identical CDR3 is also encoded by other nucleotide sequences in the sample. The chain carries TRBV7-2 and TRBJ1-5, with 8 nucleotides matching TRBD1. V dropped 5 bases and J dropped 4; count of bases not matched to a gene: 4. The V gene's germline CDR1 is SGHTA and CDR2 FQGNSA. The CDR3 length is 14 residues. CDR3 bases: TGTGCCAGCAGCCTCAGGACAGGGAATCAGCCCCAGCATTTT. Translation: CASSLRTGNQPQHF.

The genes are TRBV28 and TRBJ2-4, with 7 bases aligning to TRBD2. The junction had 5 bases not matched to a gene; V was cut back by 5 bases and J by 1 base. The length of the CDR3 is 15 residues. Germline V gene lookup returns CDR1 MDHEN and CDR2 SYDVKM. CDR3 sequence reads: CASSPAGGAKNIQYF. In nucleotides, the CDR3 is TGTGCCAGCAGTCCCGCCGGGGGGGCCAAAAACATTCAGTACTTC.

The chain uses TRBV9 and TRBJ2-1; TRBD2 matches 14 bases. With V trimmed by 3 bases and J by 8 bases, 7 bases remained unmatched. CDR3 size: 16 residues. Germline-derived CDR1 and CDR2 are SGDLS and YYNGEE. CDR3 DNA sequence: TGTGCCAGCAGCGCCCGGGGACTAGCGGGAGTAGATGAGCAGTTCTTC. It codes for CASSARGLAGVDEQFF.

In this sample, this clone turned up once. The chain links TRBV6-6 to TRBJ2-3; TRBD2 aligns across 8 bases. After removal of 0 bases from V and 4 bases from J, the junction contained 6 bases not matched to a gene. In germline, CDR1 is MNHNY, CDR2 SVGAGI (reference sequence). CDR3 length: 16 amino acids. The CDR3 nucleotides are TGTGCCAGCAGTTACTCGAATCGGGGGGGCCCAGATACGCAGTATTTT. Translating gives CASSYSNRGGPDTQYF.

The chain links TRBV6-5 to TRBJ2-1; TRBD2 agrees at 9 bases. The CDR3 totals 15 residues. Germline V gene data show CDR1 as MNHEY and CDR2 as SVGAGI. The trim removed 4 bases at V and 11 bases at J, leaving 12 bases unmatched. The CDR3 region is CASSSPGAGGLQQFF. CDR3 bases: TGTGCCAGCAGTTCCCCGGGAGCGGGAGGCCTGCAGCAGTTCTTC.

This chain uses TRBV7-3 with TRBJ2-1; 11 bases align to TRBD2. Germline lookup yields CDR1 SGHTA and CDR2 FQGTGA. The CDR3 has 14 residues. J lost 7 bases, V lost 5 bases, and 4 bases had no gene match. The CDR3 reads CASSRTSGRNEQFF. CDR3 coding DNA: TGTGCCAGCAGCCGGACTAGCGGGCGAAATGAGCAGTTCTTC.

This clone was counted a single time. The chain uses TRBV29-1 and TRBJ1-2, with D tentatively TRBD1 (5 bases). V was trimmed by 5 bases and J by 4 bases, leaving 11 bases between them. CDR3 length: 12 amino acids. CDR1 and CDR2 (germline): SQVTM, ANQGSEA. In DNA, the CDR3 is TGCAGCGTTTATGACAGCAGCTATGGCTACACCTTC. It codes for CSVYDSSYGYTF.

This clone has only one observation. The J gene is TRBJ2-2, the V gene TRBV28; D is uncertain. CDR1 and CDR2 from the germline V gene are MDHEN and SYDVKM. V lost 2 bases, J lost 1 base, and 5 bases lay in between. The CDR3 loop spans 14 amino acids. DNA for the CDR3: TGTGCCAGCAGTTTACTACGGAACACCGGGGAGCTGTTTTTT. As protein: CASSLLRNTGELFF.

The chain combines TRBV2 with TRBJ2-7, with 7 bases aligning to TRBD1. Trimming removed 6 bases from V and 4 bases from J; junction bases left unmatched: 12. This CDR3 comprises 15 residues. Germline V gives CDR1 SNHLY, CDR2 FYNNEI. CDR3 nucleotides: TGTGCCAGCAGGAACCCGGACAGGCAAACGTACGAGCAGTACTTC. Amino acid sequence: CASRNPDRQTYEQYF.

The chain is built from TRBV4-1 and TRBJ2-3; weak D call: TRBD2 (5 bases). CDR3 length equals 17 residues. The V and J ends lost 2 bases and 0 bases respectively, with 15 bases between them. CDR1 MGHRA and CDR2 YSYEKL come from the germline V gene. The CDR3 DNA sequence: TGCGCCAGCAGCCAACTAGGCGGGTTTACTAGCACAGATACGCAGTATTTT. Its protein product is CASSQLGGFTSTDTQYF.

The chain recombines TRBV5-1 with TRBJ2-1, with D possibly being TRBD2 (5 bases). This CDR3 contains 17 residues. CDR1 and CDR2 (germline): SGHRS, YFSETQ. Trimming took 4 bases from V and 0 from J, leaving 17 bases between them. CDR3 amino acids: CASSLHGVGSSYNEQFF. The CDR3 DNA is TGCGCCAGCAGCCTCCACGGGGTGGGGAGCTCCTACAATGAGCAGTTCTTC. The whole variable domain, filled in from reference TRBV5-1 and TRBJ2-1, reads KAGVTQTPRYLIKTRGQQVTLSCSPISGHRSVSWYQQTPGQGLQFLFEYFSETQRNKGNFPGRFSGRQFSNSRSEMNVSTLELGDSALYLCASSLHGVGSSYNEQFFGPGTRLTVL.

V gene TRBV19 combines with J gene TRBJ1-5; TRBD1 is a possible D gene (5 bases). V dropped 2 bases and J dropped 6 bases, with 14 bases sitting between them. Germline lookup yields CDR1 LNHDA and CDR2 SQIVND (reference sequence). This CDR3 has 15 residues. CDR3 sequence reads: CASSIIQGGIQPQHF. The CDR3 DNA reads as TGTGCCAGTAGTATAATTCAGGGCGGGATTCAGCCCCAGCATTTT.